Below, 9 T cell receptor beta chains from the same sample are listed, as sequenced in a study of blood T cells in healthy people across ages. Primed by a sample-barcoded 5' primer and a J-beta primer mix, a second PCR proceeded for about 6 to 11 cycles. Each CDR3 protein gets one entry after TCRdb re-called the 5' RACE reads with MiXCR. The sample carries roughly 1 million distinct CDR3 sequences, less than 25% recorded once. The same sample was also studied in work on T cells of mothers and their children.

Sequences were obtained from blood. The source is a girl aged 2-10 years in good health.

This sequence joins TRBV4-1 and TRBJ2-5; perhaps TRBD1 as D (6 bases). The end of the DNA aligns better with TRBJ2-7, so the J call may be wrong. Germline loops: CDR1 MGHRA, CDR2 YSYEKL. This CDR3 spans 17 amino acids. The CDR3 DNA is TGCGCCAGCAGCCAAGAAGTTGGACAGTGGGACTCCTACGAGCAGTACTTC. Translated: CASSQEVGQWDSYEQYF.

This clonotype was observed at least ten times. The V gene is TRBV27, the J gene TRBJ1-1; 9 bases agree with TRBD1. The CDR3 extends over 14 amino acids. Germline CDR1 and CDR2: MNHEY and SMNVEV (reference sequence). Germline trimming cut 6 bases from V and 6 bases from J; bases unmatched to any gene: 8. The CDR3 DNA reads as TGTGCCAGCAGCGGGACAGGGATGTCCCCTGAAGCTTTCTTT. This translates into CASSGTGMSPEAFF.

There are a few counts of this clonotype. The CDR3 coding sequence is TGTGCCAGCAGTTTATCAACGCCAAACCTCTACAATGAGCAGTTCTTC. As protein: CASSLSTPNLYNEQFF. The chain is built from TRBV27 and TRBJ2-1; D unclear. The length of the CDR3 is 16 residues. Per germline, CDR1 MNHEY and CDR2 SMNVEV (reference sequence). The V end was cut by 0 bases, the J end by 3 bases, with 12 bases between.

This clonotype was found a few times. The rearrangement joins TRBV6-5 to TRBJ2-5; D perhaps matches TRBD1 (5 bases). The J call may not be correct, given that the DNA end is closer to TRBJ2-7. The CDR3 has 15 residues. The germline V gene has CDR1 MNHEY and CDR2 SVGAGI. The CDR3 reads CASSYGAPGPYEQYF. In DNA, the CDR3 is TGTGCCAGCAGTTACGGAGCGCCAGGGCCCTACGAGCAGTACTTC.

The chain's CDR3 is CASSQEPTNTEAFF. The DNA of the CDR3 is TGCGCCAGCAGCCAGGAACCTACGAACACTGAAGCTTTCTTT. V usage is TRBV4-1 and J usage is TRBJ1-1; D is ambiguous. The CDR3 runs 14 residues. V was trimmed by 3 bases and J by 1 base, leaving 9 bases between them. Per germline, CDR1 MGHRA and CDR2 YSYEKL.

This chain uses TRBV12-3 or TRBV12-4 with TRBJ2-5; 7 bases line up with TRBD1. Trimming took 5 bases from V and 0 from J; bases not matched to a gene: 6. CDR3 length: 15 residues. The CDR3 DNA is TGTGCCAGCAGTAGCCGGGACAGAGACCAAGAGACCCAGTACTTC. Amino acids: CASSSRDRDQETQYF.

The chain carries TRBV6-5 and TRBJ1-1; D might be TRBD1 (5 bases). This CDR3 comprises 13 residues. The germline V and J ends were trimmed by 7 bases and 0 bases, with 9 bases remaining between them. CDR1 is MNHEY and CDR2 is SVGAGI in the germline V gene. The DNA for the CDR3 is TGTGCCAGCAACTGGGGGGTGAACACTGAAGCTTTCTTT. This sequence encodes CASNWGVNTEAFF.

In this sample, this clonotype turned up a few times. The gene calls are TRBV5-1 and TRBJ1-1, with TRBD1 identical over 7 bases. Germline assignment: CDR1 SGHRS and CDR2 YFSETQ. The CDR3 has 20 residues. V lost 4 bases to trimming and J lost 0 bases; unmatched junction nucleotides: 21. CDR3 sequence: CASSAVGYLQGLGVNTEAFF. In DNA form, the CDR3 reads TGCGCCAGCAGCGCCGTGGGCTATCTACAGGGGCTAGGGGTGAACACTGAAGCTTTCTTT.

In this sample, this clonotype turned up a few times. One junction end does not reproduce the germline sequence, and a read error may be involved. The J gene is TRBJ1-4, the V gene TRBV4-1; no reliable D call. Germline V gene sequence: CDR1 MGHRA, CDR2 YSYEKL. This CDR3 is built from 13 residues. CDR3 region: CASGQDWVGKLFF. DNA of the CDR3: TGCGCCAGCGGCCAAGACTGGGTTGGAAAACTGTTTTTT.